Listed below are T cell receptor beta chains from one sample, sequenced in a study of blood T cell repertoires in COVID-19. Produced via immunoSEQ multiplex PCR; TCRdb's table is partial and in-frame only. Of about 360,000 clones listed, approximately 86% are singletons. Sequenced sample: peripheral blood. The receptors were gathered from a human donor in a cohort sampled during active COVID-19. The CDR3 runs from the conserved cysteine through the conserved F or W. D genes are given only for firm matches. Clone size is not always given. Where it is, it says once, few, many or a class for expanded clones.

CDR3 length	V gene	clone size	J gene	D gene	CDR3 DNA	CDR3 protein
13	TRBV2	NA	TRBJ2-7	NA	TGTGCCAGCAGTGACAGGGGCTCCTACGAGCAGTACTTC	CASSDRGSYEQYF
15	TRBV28	NA	TRBJ2-1	NA	TGTGCCAGCAGCCCTGGAGAGAGCTCCTACAATGAGCAGTTCTTC	CASSPGESSYNEQFF
13	TRBV19	NA	TRBJ1-1	NA	TGTGCCAGTAGACGGGTCCTTAACACTGAAGCTTTCTTT	CASRRVLNTEAFF
14	TRBV19	NA	TRBJ1-2	NA	TGTGCCAGTAGTATCCTCCAAACCGGGAGTGGCTACACCTTC	CASSILQTGSGYTF
16	TRBV9	NA	TRBJ2-1	NA	TGTGCCAGCAGCCCCCTAGTTACGAGCTCCTACAATGAGCAGTTCTTC	CASSPLVTSSYNEQFF
18	TRBV19	NA	TRBJ1-2	TRBD1	TGTGCCAGTACTCCATGGGGCAGGGGGCCCACTTCGAACTATGGCTACACCTTC	CASTPWGRGPTSNYGYTF
14	TRBV20-1	NA	TRBJ2-1	TRBD2	TGCAGTGCTAGTAGGTCTAGCGGGTACAATGAGCAGTTCTTC	CSASRSSGYNEQFF
15	TRBV6-1	NA	TRBJ2-7	TRBD1	TGTGCCAGCAGACTCGACCGGGACAGAACCTACGAGCAGTACTTC	CASRLDRDRTYEQYF
16	TRBV19	once	TRBJ2-5	TRBD2	TGTGCCAGTAGTTCCACTAGCGGGGGGGTTAAAGAGACCCAGTACTTC	CASSSTSGGVKETQYF
16	TRBV2	few	TRBJ1-3	NA	TGTGCCAGCAGCCCTAACCCAGGGATCTCTGGAAACACCATATATTTT	CASSPNPGISGNTIYF
15	TRBV30	once	TRBJ2-3	NA	TGTGCCTGGAGTGTACGAGGAGGGGGCGCAGATACGCAGTATTTT	CAWSVRGGGADTQYF
17	TRBV4-2	NA	TRBJ2-1	TRBD2	TGTGCCAGCAGCCAAGGCCGGACTAGCGGGGGGCAGCGAGAGCAGTTCTTC	CASSQGRTSGGQREQFF
15	TRBV19	NA	TRBJ2-7	TRBD1	TGTGCCAGTAGACTGACAGGGGTGAATAGCGACGAGCAGTACTTC	CASRLTGVNSDEQYF
13	TRBV11-2	NA	TRBJ2-5	TRBD1	TGTGCCAGCAGCACGGGACAGAGAGAGACCCAGTACTTC	CASSTGQRETQYF
15	TRBV5-1	NA	TRBJ2-1	TRBD2	TGCGCCAGCAGCCCGTCAGCTAGCGGGGGCAATGAGCAGTTCTTC	CASSPSASGGNEQFF
14	TRBV9	once	TRBJ2-6	NA	TGTGCCAGCAGTCCAGGGGAAGGGGCCAACGTCCTGACTTTC	CASSPGEGANVLTF
14	TRBV24-1	few	TRBJ2-1	NA	TGTGCCACCAGTGAACCAGGGGATAGCAATGAGCAGTTCTTC	CATSEPGDSNEQFF
14	TRBV11-2	NA	TRBJ2-7	NA	TGTGCCAGCAGCCCGGGACACTATTTCTACGAGCAGTACTTC	CASSPGHYFYEQYF
12	TRBV30	NA	TRBJ1-3	NA	TGTGCCTGGGGCGGGTCTGGAAACACCATATATTTT	CAWGGSGNTIYF
18	TRBV10-2	once	TRBJ2-1	NA	TGCGCCAGCAGCGGAATGAGCAGCTTGGGGACTCATTCCAATGAGCAGTTCTTC	CASSGMSSLGTHSNEQFF
12	TRBV28	few	TRBJ2-7	NA	TGTGCCAGCAGTTTATACGAGGGCGAGCAGTACTTC	CASSLYEGEQYF
15	TRBV7-9	once	TRBJ2-1	TRBD1	TGTGCCAGCAGCTCGCTGGACAGGGAGGCCGTTGAGCAGTTCTTC	CASSSLDREAVEQFF
18	TRBV5-1	NA	TRBJ2-7	TRBD2	TGCGCCAGCAGCTTGGGGTTGGATAGCGGGAGTCGTCTCTACGAGCAGTACTTC	CASSLGLDSGSRLYEQYF
16	TRBV7-2	NA	TRBJ2-1	TRBD2	TGTGCCAGCAGCTTAGTGGGCGGGGGGGCCAACAATGAGCAGTTCTTC	CASSLVGGGANNEQFF
13	TRBV3-1/TRBV3-2	NA	TRBJ2-1	TRBD1	TGTGCCAGCAGTCAGACAGGGGGCGGTGAGCAGTTCTTC	CASSQTGGGEQFF
16	TRBV11-3	NA	TRBJ2-6	NA	TGTGCCAGCGATCAACAGAATCTCTCTGGGGCCAACGTCCTGACTTTC	CASDQQNLSGANVLTF
16	TRBV5-6	NA	TRBJ1-6	TRBD1	TGTGCCAGCAACATTGGACAGGGGGCGGTTTTTTCACCCCTCCACTTT	CASNIGQGAVFSPLHF
14	TRBV14	NA	TRBJ1-5	NA	TGTGCCAGCAGCCAAGAAACGGGTAATCAGCCCCAGCATTTT	CASSQETGNQPQHF
14	TRBV5-1	NA	TRBJ2-3	TRBD2	TGCGCCAGCAAGGGCGGGGGGGCAGCAGATACGCAGTATTTT	CASKGGGAADTQYF
15	TRBV2	NA	TRBJ2-3	TRBD2	TGTGCCAGCAGTGGCCTCCTAGCGGGGCCTTATACGCAGTATTTT	CASSGLLAGPYTQYF
12	TRBV12-3/TRBV12-4	NA	TRBJ2-1	NA	TGTGCCAGCACACAGGGCGGCAGTGAGCAGTTCTTC	CASTQGGSEQFF
11	TRBV12-3/TRBV12-4	NA	TRBJ2-7	NA	TGTGCCAGCAGGAGGGTCCACGAGCAGTACTTC	CASRRVHEQYF
15	TRBV27	NA	TRBJ2-7	TRBD1	TGTGCCAGCAGCCTAGCAGGGACAGGGCTCCGGGAGCAGTACTTC	CASSLAGTGLREQYF
14	TRBV11-2	NA	TRBJ1-1	NA	TGTGCCAGCAGCTTACACGGACAGCTTACTGAAGCTTTCTTT	CASSLHGQLTEAFF
15	TRBV5-1	NA	TRBJ2-1	NA	TGCGCCAGCAGCTTACAAACCGGGAACTACAATGAGCAGTTCTTC	CASSLQTGNYNEQFF
15	TRBV28	NA	TRBJ1-2	NA	TGTGCCAGCAGCTCCGGGGGGCGCAATGGCTATGGCTACACCTTC	CASSSGGRNGYGYTF
15	TRBV7-9	NA	TRBJ2-7	TRBD1	TGTGCCAGCAGCCGAATACAGGGGACCTCCTACGAGCAGTACTTC	CASSRIQGTSYEQYF
14	TRBV5-1	few	TRBJ1-1	NA	TGCGCCAGCAGCCCACGGGGGGCGTTCACTGAAGCTTTCTTT	CASSPRGAFTEAFF
18	TRBV3-1/TRBV3-2	NA	TRBJ2-5	TRBD2	TGTGCCAGCAGCGCCTCCCCAGCGGGGGGACGACCTCAAGAGACCCGGTACTTC	CASSASPAGGRPQETRYF
15	TRBV6-5	NA	TRBJ2-7	TRBD1	TGTGCCAGCAGCCTAGGGACAGTGACCCTTGGCGAGCAGTACTTC	CASSLGTVTLGEQYF